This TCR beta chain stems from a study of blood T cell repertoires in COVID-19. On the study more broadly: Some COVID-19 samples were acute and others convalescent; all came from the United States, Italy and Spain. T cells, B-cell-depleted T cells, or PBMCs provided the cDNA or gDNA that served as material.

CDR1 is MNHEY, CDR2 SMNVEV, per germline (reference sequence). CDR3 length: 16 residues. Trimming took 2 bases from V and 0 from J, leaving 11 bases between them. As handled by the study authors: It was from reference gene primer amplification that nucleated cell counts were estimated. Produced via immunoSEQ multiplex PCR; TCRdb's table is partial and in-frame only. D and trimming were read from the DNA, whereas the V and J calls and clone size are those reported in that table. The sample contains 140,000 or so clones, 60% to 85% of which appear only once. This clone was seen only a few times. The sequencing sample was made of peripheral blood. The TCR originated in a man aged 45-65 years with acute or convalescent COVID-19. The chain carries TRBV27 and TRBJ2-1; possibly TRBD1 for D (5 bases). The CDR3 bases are TGTGCCAGCAGTTTAGACAGTACACTCTCCTACAATGAGCAGTTCTTC. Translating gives CASSLDSTLSYNEQFF.